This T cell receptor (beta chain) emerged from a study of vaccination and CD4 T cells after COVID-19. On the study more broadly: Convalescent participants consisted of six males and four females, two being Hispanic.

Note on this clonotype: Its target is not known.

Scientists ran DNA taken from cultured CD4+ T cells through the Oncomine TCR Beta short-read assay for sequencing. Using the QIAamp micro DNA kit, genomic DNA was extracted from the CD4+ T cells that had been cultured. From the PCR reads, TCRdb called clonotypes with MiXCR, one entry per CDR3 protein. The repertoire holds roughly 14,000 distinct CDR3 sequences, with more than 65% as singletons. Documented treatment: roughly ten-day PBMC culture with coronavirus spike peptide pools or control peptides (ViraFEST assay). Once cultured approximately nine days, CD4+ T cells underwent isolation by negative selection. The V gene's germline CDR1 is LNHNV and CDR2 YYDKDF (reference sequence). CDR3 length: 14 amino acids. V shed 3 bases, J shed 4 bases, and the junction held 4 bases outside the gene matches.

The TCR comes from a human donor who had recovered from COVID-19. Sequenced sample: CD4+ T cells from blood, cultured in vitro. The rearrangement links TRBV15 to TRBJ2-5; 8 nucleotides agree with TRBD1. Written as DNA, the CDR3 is TGTGCCACCAGCAGGGACAGGGTTCGAGAGACCCAGTACTTC. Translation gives CATSRDRVRETQYF.